This T cell receptor beta chain was captured by sequencing in a study of cytomegalovirus exposure and HLA in healthy donors. This clone showed up just a few times. PCR primers comprised 60 Vbeta and 13 Jbeta primers. Here immunoSEQ multiplex PCR was the method, and the copy in TCRdb shows in-frame clones only, minus some. This table holds 70,000 to 90,000 clones, about 77% found once. The V gene end was trimmed by 1 base and the J gene end by 1 base; junction bases not matched to a gene: 5. This CDR3 is 16 amino acids long. Germline CDR1 is SGHRS and CDR2 is YFSETQ. This clonotype was obtained from a man aged 60 to 69 in good health and CMV-seronegative. The genes are TRBV5-1 and TRBJ2-7; TRBD2 agrees at 10 bases. The specimen sequenced was PBMCs. In DNA, the CDR3 is TGCGCCAGCAGCTTGAATAGCGGGGGGATTTCCTACGAGCAGTACTTC. This encodes CASSLNSGGISYEQYF. The full variable domain, in which reference TRBV5-1 and TRBJ2-7 provide the parts outside the CDR3, is KAGVTQTPRYLIKTRGQQVTLSCSPISGHRSVSWYQQTPGQGLQFLFEYFSETQRNKGNFPGRFSGRQFSNSRSEMNVSTLELGDSALYLCASSLNSGGISYEQYFGPGTRLTVT.